A selection of T cell receptor beta chains follows, all from one sample in a study of blood T cell repertoires in COVID-19. Libraries were prepared by immunoSEQ multiplex PCR; TCRdb keeps only in-frame clonotypes and omits some of them. The table has about 320,000 clones, roughly 85% seen once; the top ten hold just over 7%. The material sequenced was peripheral blood. Every receptor here comes from a human donor in a cohort sampled during active COVID-19. The conserved cysteine and the conserved F or W are not part of the CDR3 here. Fields, in order: J gene, CDR3 length, V gene, CDR3 protein.

TRBJ1-2	11	TRBV7-9	ASSRGQIYGYT
TRBJ1-1	13	TRBV7-8	ASSLSGFTVTEAF
TRBJ2-2	14	TRBV5-1	ASSYRQGLNTGELF
TRBJ2-3	12	TRBV5-1	ASSLTIVADTQY
TRBJ1-2	16	TRBV30	AYHNSRTAGVATYGYT
TRBJ1-1	11	TRBV29-1	SVVPDTNTEAF
TRBJ1-1	16	TRBV7-6	ASSPGRDRAVRNTEAF
TRBJ2-3	15	TRBV11-2	ASSPRYRGGARDTQY
TRBJ2-5	14	TRBV5-1	ASSLYGTQDQETQY
TRBJ1-2	12	TRBV2	ASRGGTGFAGYT
TRBJ2-7	14	TRBV4-2	ASSQFGGQGVYEQY
TRBJ1-4	14	TRBV5-5	ASSTHPTGSVEKLF
TRBJ1-2	10	TRBV15	ATTQGNYGYT
TRBJ2-7	13	TRBV19	ASSRTGGDAPEQY
TRBJ2-7	13	TRBV30	AWSLGQGMSYEQY
TRBJ2-3	16	TRBV19	ASSIGLAGLVGTDTQY
TRBJ1-1	14	TRBV19	ASSMRAEYMNTEAF
TRBJ2-3	16	TRBV12-5	ASGLKVGGLSYTDTQY
TRBJ1-2	13	TRBV27	ASSLFSGTHYGYT
TRBJ1-3	11	TRBV19	ASSSGAGNTIY
TRBJ2-1	14	TRBV5-1	ASRYPGLGVSGEQF
TRBJ2-7	11	TRBV5-5	ASSLVAFYEQY
TRBJ1-3	12	TRBV9	ASSVGGIGNTIY
TRBJ2-7	11	TRBV12-3/TRBV12-4	ASSFPPRGEQY